The next 19 T cell receptor beta chains were all read from a single sample in a study of HIV-infected children after antiretroviral therapy interruption. Unique molecular identifiers were included in an RNA-based 3' RACE TCR library. A single record per CDR3 protein comes from TCRdb applying MiXCR to the 3' RACE reads. Here the sample spans around 50,000 distinct CDR3 sequences, 4.3% being singletons. The sample's treatment: PENTA 11 planned treatment interruption arm or continuous ART arm. The specimen comprised CD45RA+ CD4+ T cells from PBMCs, pooled from several time points, sampled from a donor given antiretroviral therapy, either interrupted or continuous. The subset was: naive CD4+ CD45RA+ CD45RO- T cells. Source of these receptors: a pool of human donors with HIV.

The rearrangement joins TRBV19 to TRBJ1-5; D is unresolved. Germline values: CDR1 LNHDA, CDR2 SQIVND (reference sequence). The CDR3 consists of 14 residues. Deletions cut 3 bases from V and 0 bases from J, with 6 bases between. The CDR3 spells CASSIKFSNQPQHF. As DNA, the CDR3 is TGTGCCAGTAGTATTAAGTTTAGCAATCAGCCCCAGCATTTT. The complete variable domain, with remaining parts taken from reference TRBV19 and TRBJ1-5, reads DGGITQSPKYLFRKEGQNVTLSCEQNLNHDAMYWYRQDPGQGLRLIYYSQIVNDFQKGDIAEGYSVSREKKESFPLTVTSAQKNPTAFYLCASSIKFSNQPQHFGDGTRLSIL.

There are many counts of this clonotype. The J gene is TRBJ1-1, the V gene TRBV12-3 or TRBV12-4; the D gene is possibly TRBD1 (6 bases). V shed 6 bases and J shed 1 base, with 12 bases lying between them. The CDR3 spans 14 residues. The CDR3 loop is CASRPPGQNTEAFF. DNA of the CDR3: TGTGCCAGCAGACCCCCGGGACAGAACACTGAAGCTTTCTTT.

This clonotype came up many times. This chain joins TRBV11-2 and TRBJ1-1; D ambiguous. Looked up from germline, CDR1 is SGHAT and CDR2 is FQNNGV. The CDR3 totals 13 residues. Trimming cost V 2 bases and J 4 bases, with 8 bases left between them. DNA of the CDR3: TGTGCCAGCAGCTTACATCCGGCCACTGAAGCTTTCTTT. Translating it yields CASSLHPATEAFF.

This clonotype came up many times. The gene calls are TRBV3-1 and TRBJ2-1, with 8 bases fitting TRBD2. Germline V lookup: CDR1 LGHDT, CDR2 YNNKEL (reference sequence). Trimming removed 2 bases from V and 0 bases from J; junction bases left unmatched: 6. This CDR3 has 17 residues. The CDR3 nucleotides are TGTGCCAGCAGCCAACGAAGCGGGGGCTTCTCCTACAATGAGCAGTTCTTC. It codes for CASSQRSGGFSYNEQFF.

This clonotype has ten or more counts. V is TRBV11-2 and J is TRBJ1-6; weak D call: TRBD1 (6 bases). CDR3 length: 15 amino acids. Trimming left V 5 bases short and J 12 bases short, with 20 bases between. Germline V lookup: CDR1 SGHAT, CDR2 FQNNGV. The chain's CDR3 is CASSPLQGSRLPLHF. DNA for the CDR3: TGTGCCAGCAGCCCACTCCAGGGGTCAAGGCTACCCCTCCACTTT.

This clonotype was recorded at least ten times. CDR3 amino acids: CSASRVAGGPNEQFF. CDR3 nucleotides: TGCAGTGCTAGTAGGGTCGCGGGGGGTCCCAATGAGCAGTTCTTC. This chain connects TRBV20-1 to TRBJ2-1; 8 bases agree with TRBD2. The CDR3 is 15 residues long. Germline trimming cut 3 bases from V and 6 bases from J; bases unmatched to any gene: 10. Germline V gives CDR1 DFQATT, CDR2 SNEGSKA (reference sequence).

The rearrangement links TRBV20-1 to TRBJ2-3, with 8 bases aligning to TRBD2. Germline CDR1 and CDR2: DFQATT and SNEGSKA (reference sequence). The CDR3 is 15 amino acids. Trimming took 5 bases from V and 3 from J; bases not matched to a gene: 10. CDR3 sequence reads: CSARPLAGSTDTQYF. CDR3 DNA: TGCAGTGCTCGGCCGTTAGCGGGGAGTACAGATACGCAGTATTTT.

This clonotype has at least ten counts. Here the CDR3 reads CASRRGSNTEAFF. For the CDR3, the DNA is TGTGCCAGCAGGCGGGGGTCCAACACTGAAGCTTTCTTT. The chain links TRBV12-3 or TRBV12-4 to TRBJ1-1; possible D gene TRBD1, 5 bases. This CDR3 has 13 amino acids. V shed 6 bases and J shed 2 bases, with 10 bases lying between them.

This clonotype was recorded at least ten times. The chain carries TRBV10-3 and TRBJ2-6, with D possibly matching TRBD1 (6 bases). Germline V gene data show CDR1 as ENHRY and CDR2 as SYGVKD. The CDR3 is made up of 18 amino acids. V dropped 4 bases and J dropped 0 bases, with 16 bases sitting between them. The DNA for the CDR3 is TGTGCCATCAGTGCTAACCGGGACACCAACTCTGGGGCCAACGTCCTGACTTTC. It codes for CAISANRDTNSGANVLTF.

The sample holds many counts of this clonotype. The CDR3 sequence: CASSPRDISYEQYF. The CDR3 DNA sequence: TGTGCCAGCAGTCCCCGTGACATCTCCTACGAGCAGTACTTC. The chain joins TRBV6-6 to TRBJ2-7; D ambiguous. Trimming removed 5 bases at V and 0 bases at J, with 11 bases between. Germline V gives CDR1 MNHNY, CDR2 SVGAGI (reference sequence). The CDR3 runs 14 residues.

This clonotype was counted a few times. The chain couples TRBV5-1 to TRBJ1-3; a possible D gene is TRBD1 (5 bases). The V gene lost 0 bases and the J gene lost 1 base, with 11 bases spanning the gap. From germline, CDR1 is SGHRS and CDR2 YFSETQ. This CDR3 has 16 amino acids. The CDR3 nucleotides read TGCGCCAGCAGCTTGGGATTTCGGGGGTCTGGAAACACCATATATTTT. Protein product: CASSLGFRGSGNTIYF.

The table lists this clonotype with many counts. The V gene is TRBV27, the J gene TRBJ2-5; 7 bases match TRBD1. CDR3 length equals 15 residues. V dropped 4 bases and J dropped 5; count of bases not matched to a gene: 10. Germline V gene sequence: CDR1 MNHEY, CDR2 SMNVEV (reference sequence). The CDR3 region has the DNA TGTGCCAGCAGTTCCAGGACAGGCCAGCGGGAGACCCAGTACTTC. Translation gives CASSSRTGQRETQYF.

J is TRBJ2-3 and V is TRBV5-1; 9 positions match TRBD2. This CDR3 comprises 14 residues. V lost 3 bases to trimming and J lost 6 bases; unmatched junction nucleotides: 5. Germline V gives CDR1 SGHRS, CDR2 YFSETQ. For the CDR3, the DNA is TGCGCCAGCAGCTCGGGACTAGCTGGCGATACGCAGTATTTT. Translation: CASSSGLAGDTQYF.

The table lists this clonotype with many counts. The chain joins TRBV2 to TRBJ1-6, with 7 bases identical to TRBD1. Per the germline V gene, CDR1 is SNHLY and CDR2 is FYNNEI. Unmatched junction bases numbered 6, after V lost 2 bases and J lost 11 bases. CDR3 length: 14 amino acids. DNA of the CDR3: TGTGCCAGCAGTGAAACAGGGGAGGTAACACCCCTCCACTTT. It translates to CASSETGEVTPLHF.

There are many counts of this clonotype. This sequence joins TRBV6-5 and TRBJ1-2; D is unresolved. Between the trimmed V and J ends, which lost 8 bases and 8 bases, there was a span of 15 bases. The germline V gene has CDR1 MNHEY and CDR2 SVGAGI. This CDR3 spans 12 amino acids. The CDR3 loop reads CASENALGGYTF. Written as DNA, the CDR3 is TGTGCCAGCGAAAACGCCTTGGGGGGCTACACCTTC.

This clonotype was detected many times. The V and J genes are TRBV12-3 or TRBV12-4 and TRBJ2-7, with TRBD1 identical over 9 bases. This CDR3 comprises 13 residues. After removal of 6 bases from V and 4 bases from J, the junction contained 4 bases not matched to a gene. As DNA, the CDR3 is TGTGCCAGCAGCCGGGACAGGGTGTACGAGCAGTACTTC. Protein: CASSRDRVYEQYF.

In its sample, this clonotype was seen many times. The rearrangement links TRBV12-3 or TRBV12-4 to TRBJ1-6; 9 bases fit TRBD1. The length of the CDR3 is 14 residues. J was trimmed by 7 bases and V by 5 bases; bases with no gene match: 3. CDR3 amino acids: CASSRTGGNSPLHF. The CDR3 DNA follows: TGTGCCAGCAGTAGAACAGGGGGCAATTCACCCCTCCACTTT.

This clonotype was counted between two and nine times. V is TRBV7-9 and J is TRBJ2-7; D uncertain. The CDR3 loop spans 12 amino acids. Per germline, CDR1 SEHNR and CDR2 FQNEAQ (reference sequence). With 3 bases removed from V and 9 bases from J, the gap between germline ends came to 12 bases. CDR3 protein: CASSFTDERQYF. The CDR3 DNA reads as TGTGCCAGCAGCTTTACTGACGAAAGGCAGTACTTC.

The rearrangement links TRBV28 to TRBJ2-1; tentative D call: TRBD2 (5 bases). This CDR3 has 12 amino acids. Germline V gives CDR1 MDHEN, CDR2 SYDVKM. Trimming removed 11 bases from V and 7 bases from J, with 15 bases in between. Here the CDR3 DNA reads TGTGCCGCGGGTCCTATACGAAATGAGCAGTTCTTC. Translated, it gives CAAGPIRNEQFF.